These T cell receptor beta chains were read from a single sample in a study of HIV-infected patients and healthy controls. TCRdb used MiXCR to reprocess the 5' RACE reads, holding one entry per CDR3 protein. The sample lists more than 60,000 distinct CDR3 sequences, 19% occurring once. Sequenced material: CD4+ T cells from blood. Receptors were obtained from a human donor in good health. Both conserved end residues are part of each CDR3. Each record gives: J gene, V gene, clone size, D gene, CDR3 protein, CDR3 DNA. A D gene is named only where the DNA matches it firmly. Size is stated for part of the rows, as once, few or many counts, or as a class when the clone is expanded.

j_call: TRBJ2-3
v_call: TRBV7-9
clone_size: few
d_call: TRBD2
cdr3_aa: CASSVGLAGTDTQYF
cdr3_nt: TGTGCCAGCAGCGTCGGACTAGCGGGCACAGATACGCAGTATTTT

j_call: TRBJ2-3
v_call: TRBV9
clone_size: medium-sized
d_call: NA
cdr3_aa: CASSADEWTSSTDTQYF
cdr3_nt: TGTGCCAGCAGCGCCGATGAGTGGACTTCTAGCACAGATACGCAGTATTTT

j_call: TRBJ2-1
v_call: TRBV7-2
clone_size: NA
d_call: TRBD2
cdr3_aa: CAGSPRRLAGGLPDEQFF
cdr3_nt: TGTGCCGGCAGCCCCAGGCGGCTAGCGGGGGGTCTTCCAGATGAGCAGTTCTTC

j_call: TRBJ1-5
v_call: TRBV27
clone_size: NA
d_call: TRBD1
cdr3_aa: CASSGQGANQPQHF
cdr3_nt: TGTGCCAGCAGTGGACAGGGGGCGAATCAGCCCCAGCATTTT

j_call: TRBJ1-1
v_call: TRBV12-3/TRBV12-4
clone_size: NA
d_call: NA
cdr3_aa: CASRGHENTEAFF
cdr3_nt: TGTGCCAGCAGGGGTCATGAGAACACTGAAGCTTTCTTT

j_call: TRBJ2-5
v_call: TRBV5-6
clone_size: NA
d_call: NA
cdr3_aa: CASSLGLAEQETQYF
cdr3_nt: TGTGCCAGCAGCTTGGGTTTAGCGGAACAAGAGACCCAGTACTTC

j_call: TRBJ2-5
v_call: TRBV12-3/TRBV12-4
clone_size: NA
d_call: NA
cdr3_aa: CASSRYRDTQETQYF
cdr3_nt: TGTGCCAGCAGCCGCTACCGGGACACTCAAGAGACCCAGTACTTC

j_call: TRBJ2-2
v_call: TRBV29-1
clone_size: many
d_call: NA
cdr3_aa: CSGRGFNTGELFF
cdr3_nt: TGCAGCGGCAGGGGTTTCAACACCGGGGAGCTGTTTTTT

j_call: TRBJ1-1
v_call: TRBV11-2
clone_size: NA
d_call: NA
cdr3_aa: CASSSKRGTEAFF
cdr3_nt: TGTGCCAGCAGTTCTAAACGCGGGACTGAAGCTTTCTTT

j_call: TRBJ1-2
v_call: TRBV29-1
clone_size: many
d_call: NA
cdr3_aa: CSGRNRNYGYTF
cdr3_nt: TGCAGCGGTCGAAACAGGAACTATGGCTACACCTTC

j_call: TRBJ1-1
v_call: TRBV20-1
clone_size: many
d_call: NA
cdr3_aa: CSARLGDASATEAFF
cdr3_nt: TGCAGTGCTAGGTTGGGGGACGCGTCTGCCACTGAAGCTTTCTTT

j_call: TRBJ1-4
v_call: TRBV20-1
clone_size: few
d_call: TRBD1
cdr3_aa: CSARPAARQGRQKLFF
cdr3_nt: TGCAGTGCTAGGCCCGCAGCCAGACAGGGGAGACAAAAACTGTTTTTT

j_call: TRBJ1-1
v_call: TRBV7-8
clone_size: NA
d_call: NA
cdr3_aa: CASSLSGGETEAFF
cdr3_nt: TGTGCCAGCAGCTTATCCGGGGGCGAAACTGAAGCTTTCTTT

j_call: TRBJ2-6
v_call: TRBV7-2
clone_size: few
d_call: NA
cdr3_aa: CASSPGVRWANVLTF
cdr3_nt: TGTGCCAGCAGCCCAGGGGTCAGGTGGGCCAACGTCCTGACTTTC

j_call: TRBJ1-1
v_call: TRBV7-9
clone_size: many
d_call: NA
cdr3_aa: CASSQLGANTEAFF
cdr3_nt: TGTGCCAGCAGCCAACTGGGGGCAAACACTGAAGCTTTCTTT

j_call: TRBJ2-1
v_call: TRBV15
clone_size: NA
d_call: NA
cdr3_aa: CATSTGGSSYNEQFF
cdr3_nt: TGTGCCACCAGCACAGGGGGGAGCTCCTACAATGAGCAGTTCTTC